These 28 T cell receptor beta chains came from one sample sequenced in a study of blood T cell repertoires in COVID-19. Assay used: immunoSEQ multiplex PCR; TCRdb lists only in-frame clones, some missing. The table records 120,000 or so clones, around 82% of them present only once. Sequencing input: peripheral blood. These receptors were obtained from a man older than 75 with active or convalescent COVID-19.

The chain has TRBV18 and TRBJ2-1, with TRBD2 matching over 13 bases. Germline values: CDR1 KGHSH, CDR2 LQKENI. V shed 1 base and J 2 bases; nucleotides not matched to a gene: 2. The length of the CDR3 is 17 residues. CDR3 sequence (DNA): TGTGCCAGCTCACCACGGACTAGCGGGGGTACCTACAATGAGCAGTTCTTC. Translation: CASSPRTSGGTYNEQFF.

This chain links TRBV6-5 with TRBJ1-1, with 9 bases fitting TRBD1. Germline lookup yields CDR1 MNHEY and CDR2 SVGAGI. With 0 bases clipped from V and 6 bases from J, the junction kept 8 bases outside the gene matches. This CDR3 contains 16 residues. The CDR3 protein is CASSYSAQGASAEAFF. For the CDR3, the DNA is TGTGCCAGCAGTTACTCGGCACAGGGGGCGAGCGCTGAAGCTTTCTTT.

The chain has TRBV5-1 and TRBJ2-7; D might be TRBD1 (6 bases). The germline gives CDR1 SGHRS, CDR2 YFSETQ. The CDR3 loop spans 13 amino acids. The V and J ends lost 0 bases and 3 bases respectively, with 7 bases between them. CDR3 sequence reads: CASSLETGYEQYF. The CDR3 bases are TGCGCCAGCAGCTTGGAGACAGGCTACGAGCAGTACTTC.

CDR3 loop: CASSLETAGANVLTF. CDR3 in DNA: TGTGCCAGCAGCTTAGAGACAGCTGGGGCCAACGTCCTGACTTTC. The rearrangement links TRBV7-2 to TRBJ2-6, with D perhaps TRBD1 (5 bases). This CDR3 region has 15 residues. V was trimmed by 1 base and J by 2 bases, leaving 6 bases between them. Per the germline V gene, CDR1 is SGHTA and CDR2 is FQGNSA.

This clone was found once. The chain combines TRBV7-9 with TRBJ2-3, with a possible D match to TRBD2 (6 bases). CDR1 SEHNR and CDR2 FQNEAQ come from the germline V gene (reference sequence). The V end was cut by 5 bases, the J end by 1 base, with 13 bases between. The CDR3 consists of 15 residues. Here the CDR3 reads CASSPQRAGTDTQYF. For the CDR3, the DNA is TGTGCCAGCAGCCCTCAGCGGGCGGGCACAGATACGCAGTATTTT.

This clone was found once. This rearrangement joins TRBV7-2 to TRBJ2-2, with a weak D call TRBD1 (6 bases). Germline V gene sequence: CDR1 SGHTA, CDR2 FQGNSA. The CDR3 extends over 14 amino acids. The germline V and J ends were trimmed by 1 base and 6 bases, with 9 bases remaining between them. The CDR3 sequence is CASSLDTGPGELFF. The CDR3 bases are TGTGCCAGCAGCTTAGATACAGGGCCCGGGGAGCTGTTTTTT.

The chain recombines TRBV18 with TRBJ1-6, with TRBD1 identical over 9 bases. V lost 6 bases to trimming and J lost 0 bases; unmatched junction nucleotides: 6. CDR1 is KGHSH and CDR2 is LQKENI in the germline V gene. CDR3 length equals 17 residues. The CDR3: CASSPGTGSSYNSPLHF. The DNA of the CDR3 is TGTGCCAGCTCCCCCGGGACAGGGAGCTCCTATAATTCACCCCTCCACTTT.

CDR3 region: CASSRDRGYEQYF. CDR3 nucleotide sequence: TGTGCCAGCAGCCGGGACAGGGGATACGAGCAGTACTTC. This chain uses TRBV6-4 with TRBJ2-7; 10 positions agree with TRBD1. CDR3 size: 13 residues. After removal of 6 bases from V and 4 bases from J, the junction contained 3 bases not matched to a gene. Germline CDR1 MRHNA, CDR2 SNTAGT.

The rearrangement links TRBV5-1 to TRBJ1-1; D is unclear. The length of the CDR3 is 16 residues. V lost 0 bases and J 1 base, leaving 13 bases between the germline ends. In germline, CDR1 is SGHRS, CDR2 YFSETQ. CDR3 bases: TGCGCCAGCAGCTTGGACGTTGGCGGAGAGAACACTGAAGCTTTCTTT. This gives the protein CASSLDVGGENTEAFF.

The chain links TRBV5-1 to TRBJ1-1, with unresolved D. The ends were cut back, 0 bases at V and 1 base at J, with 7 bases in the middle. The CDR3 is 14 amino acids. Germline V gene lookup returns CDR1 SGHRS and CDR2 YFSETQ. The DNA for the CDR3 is TGCGCCAGCAGCTTGGATTCCGGGAACACTGAAGCTTTCTTT. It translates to CASSLDSGNTEAFF.

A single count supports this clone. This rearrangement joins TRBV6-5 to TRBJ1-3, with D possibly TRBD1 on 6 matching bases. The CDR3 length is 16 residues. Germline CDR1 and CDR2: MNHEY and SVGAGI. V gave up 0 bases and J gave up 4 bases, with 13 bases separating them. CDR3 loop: CASSYSQGVAGNTIYF. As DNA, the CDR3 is TGTGCCAGCAGTTACTCACAGGGTGTAGCGGGAAACACCATATATTTT.

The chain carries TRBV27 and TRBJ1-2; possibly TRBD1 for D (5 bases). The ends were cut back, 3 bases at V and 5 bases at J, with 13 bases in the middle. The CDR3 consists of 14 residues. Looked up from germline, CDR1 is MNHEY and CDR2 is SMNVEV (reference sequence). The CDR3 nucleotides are TGTGCCAGCAGTTTGGGGGGATGGCCGTATGGCTACACCTTC. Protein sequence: CASSLGGWPYGYTF.

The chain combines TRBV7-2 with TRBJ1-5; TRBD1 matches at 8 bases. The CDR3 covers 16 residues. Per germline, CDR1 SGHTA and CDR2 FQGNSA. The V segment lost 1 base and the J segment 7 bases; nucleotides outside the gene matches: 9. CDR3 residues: CASSLDARDRQQPQHF. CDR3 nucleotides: TGTGCCAGCAGCTTAGACGCCCGGGACAGGCAACAGCCCCAGCATTTT.

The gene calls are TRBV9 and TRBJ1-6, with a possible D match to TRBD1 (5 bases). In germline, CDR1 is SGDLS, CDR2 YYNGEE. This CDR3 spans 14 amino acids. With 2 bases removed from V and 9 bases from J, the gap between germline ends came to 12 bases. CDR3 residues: CASSVDRWGSPLHF. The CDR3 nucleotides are TGTGCCAGCAGCGTCGACAGATGGGGTTCACCCCTCCACTTT.

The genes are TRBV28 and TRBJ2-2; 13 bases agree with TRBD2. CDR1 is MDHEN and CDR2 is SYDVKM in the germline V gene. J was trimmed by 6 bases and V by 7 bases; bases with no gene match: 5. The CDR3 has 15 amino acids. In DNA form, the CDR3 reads TGTGCCAGCACCTTGACTAGCGGGGGGCCCGGGGAGCTGTTTTTT. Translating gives CASTLTSGGPGELFF.

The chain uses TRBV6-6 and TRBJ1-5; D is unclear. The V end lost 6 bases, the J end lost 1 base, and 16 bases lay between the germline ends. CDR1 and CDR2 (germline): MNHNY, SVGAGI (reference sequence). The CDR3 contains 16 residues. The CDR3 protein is CASRIGRSGSNQPQHF. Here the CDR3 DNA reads TGTGCCAGCAGGATCGGCAGGAGCGGGAGCAATCAGCCCCAGCATTTT.

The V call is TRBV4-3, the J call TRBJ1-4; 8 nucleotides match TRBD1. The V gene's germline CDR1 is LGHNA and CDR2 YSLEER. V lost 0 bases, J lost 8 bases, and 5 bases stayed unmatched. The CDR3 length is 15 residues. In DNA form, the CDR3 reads TGCGCCAGCAGCCAAGAGTACAGGACAGGGGAAAAACTGTTTTTT. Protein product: CASSQEYRTGEKLFF.

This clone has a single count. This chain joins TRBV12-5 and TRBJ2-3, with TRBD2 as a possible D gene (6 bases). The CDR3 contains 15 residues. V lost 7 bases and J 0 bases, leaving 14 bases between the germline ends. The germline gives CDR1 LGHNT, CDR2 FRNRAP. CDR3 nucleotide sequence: TGTGCTAGTGCCGGGGAAGGGACTAGCACAGATACGCAGTATTTT. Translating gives CASAGEGTSTDTQYF.

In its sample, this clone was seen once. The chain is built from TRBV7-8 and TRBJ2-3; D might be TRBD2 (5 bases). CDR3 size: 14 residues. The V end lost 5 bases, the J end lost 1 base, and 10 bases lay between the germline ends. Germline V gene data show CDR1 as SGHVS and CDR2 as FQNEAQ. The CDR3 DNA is TGTGCCAGCAGCCCGAGGGTCGGCACAGATACGCAGTATTTT. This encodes CASSPRVGTDTQYF.

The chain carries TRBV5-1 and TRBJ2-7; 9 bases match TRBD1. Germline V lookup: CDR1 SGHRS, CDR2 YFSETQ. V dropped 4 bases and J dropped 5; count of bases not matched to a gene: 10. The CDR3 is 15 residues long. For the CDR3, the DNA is TGCGCCAGCAGCGAACGACAGGGGGTTGTGGACGAGCAGTACTTC. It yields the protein CASSERQGVVDEQYF.

CDR3 residues: CASSLGGATEAFF. DNA for the CDR3: TGTGCCAGCAGCTTGGGGGGCGCGACTGAAGCTTTCTTT. This chain uses TRBV5-5 with TRBJ1-1; possible D gene TRBD1, 5 bases. Germline V CDR1 and CDR2: SGHKS, YYEKEE (reference sequence). The CDR3 runs 13 residues. Trimming stripped 0 bases from V and 5 bases from J, with 8 bases between.

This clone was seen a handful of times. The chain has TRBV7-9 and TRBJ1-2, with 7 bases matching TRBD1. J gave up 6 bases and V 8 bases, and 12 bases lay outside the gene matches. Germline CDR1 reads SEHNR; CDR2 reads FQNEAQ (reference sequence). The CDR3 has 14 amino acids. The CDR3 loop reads CASRDGRGPDGYTF. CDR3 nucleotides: TGTGCCAGCCGGGACGGGAGGGGGCCAGATGGCTACACCTTC. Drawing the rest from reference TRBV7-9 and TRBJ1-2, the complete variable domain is DTGVSQNPRHKITKRGQNVTFRCDPISEHNRLYWYRQTLGQGPEFLTYFQNEAQLEKSRLLSDRFSAERPKGSFSTLEIQRTEQGDSAMYLCASRDGRGPDGYTFGSGTRLTVV.

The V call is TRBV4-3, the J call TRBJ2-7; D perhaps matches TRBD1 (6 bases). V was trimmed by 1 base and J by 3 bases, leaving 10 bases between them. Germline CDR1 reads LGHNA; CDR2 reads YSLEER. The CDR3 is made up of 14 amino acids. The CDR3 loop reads CASSQGIGGYEQYF. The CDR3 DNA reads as TGCGCCAGCAGCCAAGGAATAGGGGGCTACGAGCAGTACTTC.

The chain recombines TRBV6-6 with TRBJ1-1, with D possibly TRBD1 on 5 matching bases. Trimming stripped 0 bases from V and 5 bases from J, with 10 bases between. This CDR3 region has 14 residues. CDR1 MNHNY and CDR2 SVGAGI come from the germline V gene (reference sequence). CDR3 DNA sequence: TGTGCCAGCAGTTACTCGGAGGGGTGGACTGAAGCTTTCTTT. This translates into CASSYSEGWTEAFF.

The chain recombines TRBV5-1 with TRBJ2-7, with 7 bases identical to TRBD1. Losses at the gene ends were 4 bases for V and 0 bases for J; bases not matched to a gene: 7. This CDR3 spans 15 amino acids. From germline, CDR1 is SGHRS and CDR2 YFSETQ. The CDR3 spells CASSTGQTYSYEQYF. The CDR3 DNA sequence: TGCGCCAGCAGCACGGGACAGACCTACTCCTACGAGCAGTACTTC. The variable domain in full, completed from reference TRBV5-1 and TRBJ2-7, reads KAGVTQTPRYLIKTRGQQVTLSCSPISGHRSVSWYQQTPGQGLQFLFEYFSETQRNKGNFPGRFSGRQFSNSRSEMNVSTLELGDSALYLCASSTGQTYSYEQYFGPGTRLTVT.

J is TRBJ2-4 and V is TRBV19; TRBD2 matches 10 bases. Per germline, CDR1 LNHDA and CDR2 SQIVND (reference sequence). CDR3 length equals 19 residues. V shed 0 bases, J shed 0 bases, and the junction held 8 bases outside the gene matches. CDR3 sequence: CASSIDIAGGTLAKNIQYF. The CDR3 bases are TGTGCCAGTAGTATAGATATAGCGGGGGGCACTCTAGCCAAAAACATTCAGTACTTC.

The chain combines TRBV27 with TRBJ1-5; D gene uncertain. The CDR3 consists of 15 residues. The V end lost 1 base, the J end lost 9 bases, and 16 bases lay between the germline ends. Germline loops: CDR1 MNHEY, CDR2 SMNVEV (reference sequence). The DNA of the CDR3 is TGTGCCAGCAGTTTATTTTCGGGAGGCCTATCGCCCCAGCATTTT. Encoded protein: CASSLFSGGLSPQHF.

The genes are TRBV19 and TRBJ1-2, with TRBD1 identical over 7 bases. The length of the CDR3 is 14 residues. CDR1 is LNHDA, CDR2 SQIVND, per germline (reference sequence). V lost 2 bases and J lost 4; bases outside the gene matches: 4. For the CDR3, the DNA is TGTGCCAGTAGTATATCTCGGGACAGCTATGGCTACACCTTC. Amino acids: CASSISRDSYGYTF.